Listed here are 5 T cell receptor beta chains from one sample, sequenced in a study of blood T cell repertoires in COVID-19. Sequencing was performed with immunoSEQ multiplex PCR; in TCRdb, only in-frame clones are kept and a portion is missing. The sample has hundreds of thousands of clones, under 90% seen once. The sequencing input was peripheral blood. The receptors originated from a man in his fifties or sixties with COVID-19, enrolled during active disease.

The chain has TRBV3-1 (or the pseudogene TRBV3-2) and TRBJ1-1, with 10 bases lining up with TRBD1. The germline gives CDR1 LGHDT, CDR2 YNNKEL (reference sequence). J was trimmed by 12 bases and V by 4 bases; bases with no gene match: 8. The CDR3 loop spans 13 amino acids. The CDR3 coding sequence is TGTGCCAGCAGCCGGGGGGACAGGGGAACATCTTTCTTT. Its translation: CASSRGDRGTSFF.

V is TRBV14 and J is TRBJ1-1; 10 nucleotides line up with TRBD1. In germline, CDR1 is SGHDN, CDR2 FVKESK. The CDR3 runs 15 residues. Trimming cost V 0 bases and J 7 bases; bases outside gene matches: 5. This CDR3 reads CASSQEGQGWVEAFF. The DNA of the CDR3 is TGTGCCAGCAGCCAAGAGGGACAGGGGTGGGTTGAAGCTTTCTTT.

This clone has only one observation. The V and J genes are TRBV27 and TRBJ2-6; 10 nucleotides line up with TRBD1. The CDR3 covers 18 residues. With 2 bases clipped from V and 3 bases from J, the junction kept 7 bases outside the gene matches. From germline, CDR1 is MNHEY and CDR2 SMNVEV (reference sequence). The CDR3 DNA is TGTGCCAGCAGTTTACGGAGACAGGGGGCACTTGGGGCCAACGTCCTGACTTTC. It specifies CASSLRRQGALGANVLTF. The entire variable domain, with the rest obtained from reference TRBV27 and TRBJ2-6, is as follows: EAQVTQNPRYLITVTGKKLTVTCSQNMNHEYMSWYRQDPGLGLRQIYYSMNVEVTDKGDVPEGYKVSRKEKRNFPLILESPSPNQTSLYFCASSLRRQGALGANVLTFGAGSRLTVL.

The rearrangement uses TRBV7-7 and TRBJ2-1; D possibly corresponds to TRBD2 (5 bases). This CDR3 comprises 15 residues. V gave up 7 bases and J gave up 4 bases, with 17 bases separating them. Germline V gene sequence: CDR1 SSHAT, CDR2 FNYEAQ (reference sequence). The DNA of the CDR3 is TGTGCCAGCAAAGCGTATACGGGATTTTACAATGAGCAGTTCTTC. Translating it yields CASKAYTGFYNEQFF.

The J gene is TRBJ2-2, the V gene TRBV18, with 8 positions matching TRBD1. Germline loops: CDR1 KGHSH, CDR2 LQKENI. The CDR3 is 16 amino acids. V was pared by 3 bases and J by 1 base, with 4 bases of the junction left unmatched. DNA for the CDR3: TGTGCCAGCTCACCTCCGGGACAGGAGAACACCGGGGAGCTGTTTTTT. Its protein is CASSPPGQENTGELFF.